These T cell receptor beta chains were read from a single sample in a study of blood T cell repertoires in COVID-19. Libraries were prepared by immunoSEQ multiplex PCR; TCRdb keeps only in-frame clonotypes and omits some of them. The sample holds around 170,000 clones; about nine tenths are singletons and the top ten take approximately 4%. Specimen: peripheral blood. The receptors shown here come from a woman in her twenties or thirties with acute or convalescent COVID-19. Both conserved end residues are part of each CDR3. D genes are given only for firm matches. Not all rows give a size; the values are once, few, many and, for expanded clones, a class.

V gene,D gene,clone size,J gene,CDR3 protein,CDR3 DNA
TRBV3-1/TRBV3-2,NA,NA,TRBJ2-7,CASSQGLAYGYEQYF,TGTGCCAGCAGCCAAGGCCTGGCGTACGGGTACGAGCAGTACTTC
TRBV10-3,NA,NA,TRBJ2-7,CAITPDGSQGYEQYF,TGTGCCATAACCCCCGACGGGAGTCAGGGCTACGAGCAGTACTTC
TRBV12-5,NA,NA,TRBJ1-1,CASSRNTEAFF,TGTGCTTCTTCCAGGAACACTGAAGCTTTCTTT
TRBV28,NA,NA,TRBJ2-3,CASQLGGAGPQYF,TGTGCCAGTCAATTGGGAGGAGCTGGGCCCCAGTATTTT
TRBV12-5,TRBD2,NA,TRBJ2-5,CASETSGRAGTQYF,TGTGCTAGTGAGACTAGCGGGAGGGCAGGGACCCAGTACTTC
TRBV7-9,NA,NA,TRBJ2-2,CASSAGLGELFF,TGTGCCAGCAGCGCCGGACTCGGGGAGCTGTTTTTT
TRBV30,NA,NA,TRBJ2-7,CAWSLRQSPNEQYF,TGTGCCTGGAGTTTGCGACAAAGTCCTAACGAGCAGTACTTC
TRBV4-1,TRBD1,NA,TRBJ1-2,CASSLRQGGNYGYTF,TGCGCCAGCAGCCTTCGACAGGGGGGCAACTATGGCTACACCTTC
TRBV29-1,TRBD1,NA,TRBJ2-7,CSVAGGSYEQYF,TGCAGCGTGGCAGGGGGCTCCTACGAGCAGTACTTC
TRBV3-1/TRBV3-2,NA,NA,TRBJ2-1,CASSEVAGLHSYNEQFF,TGTGCCAGCAGCGAAGTGGCGGGATTACACTCCTACAATGAGCAGTTCTTC
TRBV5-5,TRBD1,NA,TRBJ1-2,CASSLGGQGDGTF,TGTGCCAGCAGCTTGGGGGGACAGGGAGACGGCACCTTC
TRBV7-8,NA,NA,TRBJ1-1,CASSFIVRTEAFF,TGTGCCAGCAGCTTCATAGTGAGGACTGAAGCTTTCTTT
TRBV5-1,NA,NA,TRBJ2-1,CASSRESDNEQFF,TGCGCCAGCAGTCGAGAAAGCGACAATGAGCAGTTCTTC
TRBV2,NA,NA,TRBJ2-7,CASSEQRYEQYF,TGTGCCAGCAGTGAACAGAGGTACGAGCAGTACTTC
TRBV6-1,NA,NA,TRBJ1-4,CASTGGFNEKLFF,TGTGCCAGCACCGGGGGATTTAATGAAAAACTGTTTTTT
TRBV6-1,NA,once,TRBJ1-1,CASSDYSGQKGNIEAFF,TGTGCCAGCAGTGACTATTCGGGACAAAAAGGGAACATTGAAGCTTTCTTT
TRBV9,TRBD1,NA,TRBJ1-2,CASSANSDRSNYGYTF,TGTGCCAGCAGCGCTAACTCGGACAGGTCCAACTATGGCTACACCTTC
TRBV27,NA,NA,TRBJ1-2,CASSPRGARGYTF,TGTGCCAGCAGTCCCCGGGGGGCTAGGGGCTACACCTTC
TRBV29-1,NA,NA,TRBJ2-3,CSVARRLGDTQYF,TGCAGCGTTGCAAGGAGATTGGGAGATACGCAGTATTTT
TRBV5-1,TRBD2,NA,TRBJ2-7,CASSLAGSGIYEQYF,TGCGCCAGCAGCTTGGCTGGTAGCGGGATATACGAGCAGTACTTC
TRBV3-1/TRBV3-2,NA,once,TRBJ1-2,CASSQLGSLQPNYGYTF,TGTGCCAGCAGCCAGCTGGGCAGCCTACAGCCTAACTATGGCTACACCTTC
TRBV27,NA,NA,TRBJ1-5,CASSLSAGVNQPQHF,TGTGCCAGCAGTTTATCGGCAGGGGTCAATCAGCCCCAGCATTTT
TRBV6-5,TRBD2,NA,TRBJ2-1,CASTGLAISYNEQFF,TGTGCCAGCACTGGACTAGCGATCTCCTACAATGAGCAGTTCTTC
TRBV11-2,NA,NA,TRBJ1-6,CASSLGQGSPPLHF,TGTGCCAGCAGCTTAGGGCAGGGAAGTCCACCCCTCCACTTT
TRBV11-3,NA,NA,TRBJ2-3,CASSLAPPTDTQYF,TGTGCCAGCAGTCTAGCGCCTCCCACAGATACGCAGTATTTT
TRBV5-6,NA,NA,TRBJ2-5,CASSLEVGRMRETQYF,TGTGCCAGCAGCTTGGAGGTGGGGCGGATGCGGGAGACCCAGTACTTC
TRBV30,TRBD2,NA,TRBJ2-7,CAWSVPAASGRREQYF,TGTGCCTGGAGTGTACCCGCCGCTAGCGGGAGACGCGAGCAGTACTTC
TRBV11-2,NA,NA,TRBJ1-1,CASSLGGQSNTEAFF,TGTGCCAGCAGCTTAGGAGGACAGTCGAACACTGAAGCTTTCTTT
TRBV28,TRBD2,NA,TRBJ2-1,CASSLRTSGVQFF,TGTGCCAGCAGTTTAAGGACTAGCGGGGTGCAGTTCTTC
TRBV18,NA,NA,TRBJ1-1,CASSPSKSTNTEAFF,TGTGCCAGCTCACCATCAAAATCTACGAACACTGAAGCTTTCTTT
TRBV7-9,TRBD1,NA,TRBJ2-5,CASSPGQGAETQYF,TGTGCCAGCAGCCCCGGACAGGGGGCAGAGACCCAGTACTTC
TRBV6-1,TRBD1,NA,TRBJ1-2,CASSDLKGAYGYTF,TGTGCCAGCAGTGACCTGAAGGGGGCCTATGGCTACACCTTC
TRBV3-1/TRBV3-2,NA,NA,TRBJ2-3,CASSQDVSSTDTQYF,TGTGCCAGCAGCCAAGATGTGTCTAGCACAGATACGCAGTATTTT
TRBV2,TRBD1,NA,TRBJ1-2,CASRVQGADNYGYTF,TGTGCCAGCCGGGTACAGGGGGCAGACAACTATGGCTACACCTTC
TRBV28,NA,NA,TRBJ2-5,CASLNKEGRETQYF,TGTGCCAGCCTTAACAAGGAAGGGAGAGAGACCCAGTACTTC
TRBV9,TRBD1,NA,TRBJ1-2,CASSARDRALNYGYTF,TGTGCCAGCAGCGCTCGGGACAGGGCCTTGAACTATGGCTACACCTTC
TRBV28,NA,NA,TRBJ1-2,CASSLASAGYTF,TGTGCCAGCAGTTTAGCCTCTGCGGGCTACACCTTC
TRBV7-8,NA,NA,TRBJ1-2,CASSLVEWGGSTF,TGTGCCAGCAGCTTAGTAGAGTGGGGAGGTTCCACCTTC
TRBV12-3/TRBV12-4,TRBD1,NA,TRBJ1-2,CASSRDRAGGYTF,TGTGCCAGCAGCAGAGACAGGGCGGGCGGCTACACCTTC
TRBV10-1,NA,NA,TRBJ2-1,CATLLRSPNNEQFF,TGCGCCACACTTCTAAGAAGCCCCAACAATGAGCAGTTCTTC
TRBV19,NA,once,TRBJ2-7,CASSPGGSSYEQYF,TGTGCCAGTAGTCCCGGAGGGTCCTCCTACGAGCAGTACTTC
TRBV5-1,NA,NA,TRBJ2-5,CASYSDNQETQYF,TGCGCCAGTTACTCGGACAATCAAGAGACCCAGTACTTC
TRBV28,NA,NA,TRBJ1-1,CASSIPRGGVTEAFF,TGTGCCAGCAGTATACCACGGGGGGGCGTCACTGAAGCTTTCTTT
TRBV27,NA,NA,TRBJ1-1,CASRARPDTEAFF,TGTGCCAGCAGGGCCAGGCCGGACACTGAAGCTTTCTTT
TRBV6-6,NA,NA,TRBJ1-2,CASSHKGYTF,TGTGCCAGCAGCCACAAGGGCTACACCTTC
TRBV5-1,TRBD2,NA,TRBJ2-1,CASSMTLAGEAEQFF,TGCGCCAGCAGCATGACGCTAGCGGGAGAAGCTGAGCAGTTCTTC